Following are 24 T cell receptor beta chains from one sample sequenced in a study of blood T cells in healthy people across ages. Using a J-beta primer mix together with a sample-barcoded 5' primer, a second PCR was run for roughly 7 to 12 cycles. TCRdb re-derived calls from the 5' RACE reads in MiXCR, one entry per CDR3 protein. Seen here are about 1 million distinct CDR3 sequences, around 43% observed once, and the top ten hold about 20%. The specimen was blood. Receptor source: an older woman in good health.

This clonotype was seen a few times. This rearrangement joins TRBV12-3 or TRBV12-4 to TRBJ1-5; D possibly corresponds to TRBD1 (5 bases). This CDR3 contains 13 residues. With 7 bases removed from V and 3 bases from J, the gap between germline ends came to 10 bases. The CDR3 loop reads CASTRGVNQPQHF. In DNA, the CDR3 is TGTGCCAGCACCCGGGGGGTCAATCAGCCCCAGCATTTT.

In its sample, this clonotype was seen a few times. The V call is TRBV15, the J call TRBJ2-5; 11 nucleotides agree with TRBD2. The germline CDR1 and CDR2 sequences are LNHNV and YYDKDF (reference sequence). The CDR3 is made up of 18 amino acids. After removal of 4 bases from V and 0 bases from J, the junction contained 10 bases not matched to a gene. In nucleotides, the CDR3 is TGTGCCACCAGCAAAGGACTAGCGGGCCGAACCTACCAAGAGACCCAGTACTTC. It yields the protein CATSKGLAGRTYQETQYF.

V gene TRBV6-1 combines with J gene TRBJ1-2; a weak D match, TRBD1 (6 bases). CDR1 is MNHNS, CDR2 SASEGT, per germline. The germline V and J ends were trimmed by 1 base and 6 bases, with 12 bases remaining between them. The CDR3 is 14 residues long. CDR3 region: CASSEEWGADGYTF. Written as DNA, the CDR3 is TGTGCCAGCAGTGAAGAGTGGGGGGCGGATGGCTACACCTTC.

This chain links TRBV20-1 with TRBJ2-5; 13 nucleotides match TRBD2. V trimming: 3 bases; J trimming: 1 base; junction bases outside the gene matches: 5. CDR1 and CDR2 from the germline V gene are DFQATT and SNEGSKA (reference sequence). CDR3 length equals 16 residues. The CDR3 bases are TGCAGTGCTAGCCCGGGACTAGCGGGAATCCAAGAGACCCAGTACTTC. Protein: CSASPGLAGIQETQYF.

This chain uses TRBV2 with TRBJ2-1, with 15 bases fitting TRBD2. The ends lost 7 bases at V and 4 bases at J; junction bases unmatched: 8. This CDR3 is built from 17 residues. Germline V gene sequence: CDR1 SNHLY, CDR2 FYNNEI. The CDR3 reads CASTRTSGGAYYNEQFF. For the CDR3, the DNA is TGTGCCAGCACCCGGACTAGCGGGGGGGCGTATTACAATGAGCAGTTCTTC.

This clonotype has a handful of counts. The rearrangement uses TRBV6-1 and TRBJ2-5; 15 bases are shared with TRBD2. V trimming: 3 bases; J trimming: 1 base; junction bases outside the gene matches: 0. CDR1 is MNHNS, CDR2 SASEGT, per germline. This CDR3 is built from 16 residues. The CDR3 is CASSEGLAGGQETQYF. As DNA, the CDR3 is TGTGCCAGCAGTGAGGGACTAGCGGGAGGCCAAGAGACCCAGTACTTC.

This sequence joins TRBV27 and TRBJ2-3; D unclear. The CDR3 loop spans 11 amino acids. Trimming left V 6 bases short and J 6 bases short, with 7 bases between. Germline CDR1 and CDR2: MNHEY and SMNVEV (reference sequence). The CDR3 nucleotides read TGTGCCAGCAGAAAGGCGGATACGCAGTATTTT. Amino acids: CASRKADTQYF.

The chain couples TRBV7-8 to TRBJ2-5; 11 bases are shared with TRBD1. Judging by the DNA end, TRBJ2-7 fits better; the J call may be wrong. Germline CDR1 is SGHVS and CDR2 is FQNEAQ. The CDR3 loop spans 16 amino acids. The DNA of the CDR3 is TGTGCCAGCAGCGATCACCGGGACAGGGGGTGGTACGAGCAGTACTTC. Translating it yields CASSDHRDRGWYEQYF.

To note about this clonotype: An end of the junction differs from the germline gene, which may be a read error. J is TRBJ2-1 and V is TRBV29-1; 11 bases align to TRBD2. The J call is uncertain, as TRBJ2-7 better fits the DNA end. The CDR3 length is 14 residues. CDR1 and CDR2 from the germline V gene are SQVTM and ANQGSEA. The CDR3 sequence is CGVEGGTSGIEQYF. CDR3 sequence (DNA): TGCGGCGTTGAAGGCGGGACTAGCGGTATCGAGCAGTACTTC.

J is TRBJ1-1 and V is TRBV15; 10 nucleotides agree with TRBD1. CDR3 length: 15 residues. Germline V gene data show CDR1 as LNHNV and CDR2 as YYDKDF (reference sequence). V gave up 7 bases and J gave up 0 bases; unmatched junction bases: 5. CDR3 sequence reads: CATKRDRGMNTEAFF. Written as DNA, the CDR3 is TGTGCCACCAAACGGGACAGGGGAATGAACACTGAAGCTTTCTTT.

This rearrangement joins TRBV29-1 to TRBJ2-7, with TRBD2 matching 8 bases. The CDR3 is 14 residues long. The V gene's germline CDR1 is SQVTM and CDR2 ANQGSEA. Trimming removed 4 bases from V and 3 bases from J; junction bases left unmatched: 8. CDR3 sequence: CSVGGSGTIYEQYF. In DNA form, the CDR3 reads TGCAGCGTTGGAGGTAGCGGGACAATCTACGAGCAGTACTTC.

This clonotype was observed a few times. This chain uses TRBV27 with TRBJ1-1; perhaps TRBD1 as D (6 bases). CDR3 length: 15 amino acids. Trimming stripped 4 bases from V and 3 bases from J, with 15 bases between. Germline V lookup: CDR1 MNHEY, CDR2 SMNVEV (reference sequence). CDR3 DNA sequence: TGTGCCAGCAGTTACGGGGGCGGCTGGGACACTGAAGCTTTCTTT. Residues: CASSYGGGWDTEAFF.

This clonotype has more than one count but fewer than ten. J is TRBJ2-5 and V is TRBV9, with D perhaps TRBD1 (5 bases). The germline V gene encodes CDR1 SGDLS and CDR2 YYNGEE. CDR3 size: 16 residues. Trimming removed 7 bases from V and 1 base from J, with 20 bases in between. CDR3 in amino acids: CASCAHPTDLQETQYF. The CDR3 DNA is TGTGCCAGCTGCGCGCATCCGACAGACCTCCAAGAGACCCAGTACTTC.

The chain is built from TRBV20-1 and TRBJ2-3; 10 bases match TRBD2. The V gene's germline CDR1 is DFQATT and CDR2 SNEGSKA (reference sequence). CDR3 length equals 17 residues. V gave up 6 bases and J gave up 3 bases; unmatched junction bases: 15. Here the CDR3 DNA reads TGCAGTGCCCACAACCTCAGACTAGCGGGTATTACAGATACGCAGTATTTT. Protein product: CSAHNLRLAGITDTQYF.

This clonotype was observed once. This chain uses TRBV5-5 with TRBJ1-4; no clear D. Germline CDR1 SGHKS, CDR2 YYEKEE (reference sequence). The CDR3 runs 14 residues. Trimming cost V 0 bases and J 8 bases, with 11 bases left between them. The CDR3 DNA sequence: TGTGCCAGCAGCTTGGGGACCGATAGGGAAAAACTGTTTTTT. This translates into CASSLGTDREKLFF.

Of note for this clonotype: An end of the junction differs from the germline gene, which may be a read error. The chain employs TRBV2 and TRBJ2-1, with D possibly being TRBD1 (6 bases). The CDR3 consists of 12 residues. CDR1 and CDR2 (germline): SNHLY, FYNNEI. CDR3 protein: CASIEQGCEQFF. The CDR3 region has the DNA TGTGCCAGCATTGAACAGGGATGTGAGCAGTTCTTC.

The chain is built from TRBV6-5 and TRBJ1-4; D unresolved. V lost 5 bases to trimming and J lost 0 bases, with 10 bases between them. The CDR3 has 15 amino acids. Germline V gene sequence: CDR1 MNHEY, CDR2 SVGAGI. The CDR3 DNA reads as TGTGCCAGCAGTCTGAGGACTTCAACTAATGAAAAACTGTTTTTT. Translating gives CASSLRTSTNEKLFF.

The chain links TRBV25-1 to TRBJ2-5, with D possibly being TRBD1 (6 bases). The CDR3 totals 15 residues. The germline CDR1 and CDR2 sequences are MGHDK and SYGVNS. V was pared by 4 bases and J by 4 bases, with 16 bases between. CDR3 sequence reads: CASSGTDSFGETQYF. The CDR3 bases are TGTGCCAGCAGTGGGACAGACAGCTTCGGAGAGACCCAGTACTTC.

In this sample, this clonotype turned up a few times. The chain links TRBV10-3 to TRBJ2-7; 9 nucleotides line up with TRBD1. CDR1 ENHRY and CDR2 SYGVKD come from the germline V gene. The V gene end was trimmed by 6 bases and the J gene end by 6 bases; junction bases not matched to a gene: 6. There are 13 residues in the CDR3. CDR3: CAISVTGGREQYF. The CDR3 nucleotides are TGTGCCATCAGCGTAACAGGGGGCCGCGAGCAGTACTTC.

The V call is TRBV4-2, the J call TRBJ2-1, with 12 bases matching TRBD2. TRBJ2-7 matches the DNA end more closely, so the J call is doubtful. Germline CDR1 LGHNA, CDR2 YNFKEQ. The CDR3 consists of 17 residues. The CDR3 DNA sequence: TGTGCCAGCAGCCAAAGGCTAGCGGGAGGGCTCTACAATGAGCAGTACTTC. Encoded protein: CASSQRLAGGLYNEQYF.

CDR3 loop: CASSHNNAPGPLHF. CDR3 nucleotides: TGTGCCAGCAGCCACAACAACGCCCCAGGACCCCTCCACTTT. This rearrangement joins TRBV27 to TRBJ1-6; D call uncertain. The CDR3 spans 14 residues. Trimming shortened V by 6 bases and J by 12 bases, and 18 bases separated the two germline ends. Germline-derived CDR1 and CDR2 are MNHEY and SMNVEV (reference sequence).

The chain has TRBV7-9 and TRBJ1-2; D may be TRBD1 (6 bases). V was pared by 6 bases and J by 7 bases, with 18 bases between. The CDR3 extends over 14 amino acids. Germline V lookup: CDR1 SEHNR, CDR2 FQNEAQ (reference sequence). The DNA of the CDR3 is TGTGCCAGCAGAGCAGGGGCCTTAACTTCTGGCTACACCTTC. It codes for CASRAGALTSGYTF. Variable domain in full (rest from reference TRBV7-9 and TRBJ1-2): DTGVSQNPRHKITKRGQNVTFRCDPISEHNRLYWYRQTLGQGPEFLTYFQNEAQLEKSRLLSDRFSAERPKGSFSTLEIQRTEQGDSAMYLCASRAGALTSGYTFGSGTRLTVV.

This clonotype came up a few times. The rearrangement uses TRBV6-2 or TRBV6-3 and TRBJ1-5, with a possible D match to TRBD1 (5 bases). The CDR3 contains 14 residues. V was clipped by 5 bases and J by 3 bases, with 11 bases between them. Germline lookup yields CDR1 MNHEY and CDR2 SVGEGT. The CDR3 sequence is CASSRQQLNQPQHF. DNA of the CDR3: TGTGCCAGCAGTAGACAGCAGCTCAATCAGCCCCAGCATTTT.

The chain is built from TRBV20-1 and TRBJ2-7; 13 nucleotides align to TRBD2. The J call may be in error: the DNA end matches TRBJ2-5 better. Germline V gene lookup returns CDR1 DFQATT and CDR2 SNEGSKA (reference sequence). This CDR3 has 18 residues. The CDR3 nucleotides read TGCAGTGCTAGAGGCAACCACGTCACACTAGCGGGGGGGGAGACCCAGTACTTC. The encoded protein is CSARGNHVTLAGGETQYF.